The 21 T cell receptor beta chains below all came from one sample that was sequenced in a study of blood T cell repertoires in COVID-19. Sequenced by immunoSEQ multiplex PCR; TCRdb stores in-frame clones only, minus some. The data hold over 150,000 clones, with around nine tenths observed a single time. Input material: peripheral blood. The receptors here all came from a man aged 45-65 years with COVID-19, enrolled during active disease.

The CDR3 region is CASRTGGNSDEQFF. Here the CDR3 DNA reads TGTGCCAGCAGGACAGGGGGCAATTCCGATGAGCAGTTCTTC. The V call is TRBV19, the J call TRBJ2-1; 11 bases line up with TRBD1. Trimming cost V 9 bases and J 8 bases; bases outside gene matches: 9. In germline, CDR1 is LNHDA, CDR2 SQIVND (reference sequence). The length of the CDR3 is 14 residues.

This chain links TRBV5-7 with TRBJ1-2; D is unclear. TRBV5-7 is an ORF; its function is uncertain. The ends were cut back, 4 bases at V and 2 bases at J, with 21 bases in the middle. This CDR3 contains 17 residues. CDR3 in DNA: TGTGCCAGCAGCCCCCTGGTCTCCGGGGTCAACAACTATGGCTACACCTTC. Its translation is CASSPLVSGVNNYGYTF.

V usage is TRBV19 and J usage is TRBJ1-5; no clear D. CDR1 is LNHDA, CDR2 SQIVND, per germline (reference sequence). Trimming took off 3 bases at V and 3 bases at J, with 12 bases between the two ends. This CDR3 region has 15 residues. CDR3 coding DNA: TGTGCCAGTAGTATCGCGGACTGGTTCAATCAGCCCCAGCATTTT. It translates to CASSIADWFNQPQHF.

The chain employs TRBV24-1 and TRBJ2-3; D is undetermined. The V and J ends lost 4 bases and 0 bases respectively, with 10 bases between them. Germline CDR1 and CDR2: KGHDR and SFDVKD. The CDR3 is made up of 15 amino acids. The CDR3 DNA reads as TGTGCCACCAGTGAGGCGTTGACTAGCACAGATACGCAGTATTTT. Its translation: CATSEALTSTDTQYF.

Here the CDR3 reads CASSLSGRGPSTDTQYF. CDR3 DNA: TGTGCCAGCAGCCTTAGCGGGAGGGGGCCAAGCACAGATACGCAGTATTTT. J is TRBJ2-3 and V is TRBV7-2; TRBD2 matches at 11 bases. The CDR3 runs 17 residues. Germline CDR1 is SGHTA and CDR2 is FQGNSA. The J segment lost 0 bases and the V segment lost 5 bases, leaving 7 bases of the junction unmatched.

V gene TRBV5-1 combines with J gene TRBJ2-1, with TRBD2 matching over 8 bases. V lost 1 base, J lost 7 bases, and 7 bases stayed unmatched. The CDR3 has 15 amino acids. Germline-derived CDR1 and CDR2 are SGHRS and YFSETQ. CDR3 coding DNA: TGCGCCAGCAGCTTGCTGTCGGGGGGGCAGAATGAGCAGTTCTTC. Protein sequence: CASSLLSGGQNEQFF.

This sequence joins TRBV4-1 and TRBJ1-5; TRBD1 is a possible D gene (5 bases). The germline CDR1 and CDR2 sequences are MGHRA and YSYEKL. V was shortened by 0 bases and J by 3 bases, with 6 bases between the two germline ends. The CDR3 totals 14 residues. CDR3 in DNA: TGCGCCAGCAGCCAAGAGACAGCCAATCAGCCCCAGCATTTT. Translating gives CASSQETANQPQHF.

This clone has only a few counts. V is TRBV9 and J is TRBJ1-4; maybe TRBD1 (6 bases). Germline V gene lookup returns CDR1 SGDLS and CDR2 YYNGEE. The CDR3 has 16 amino acids. V lost 0 bases and J lost 3, with 12 bases in between. Here the CDR3 DNA reads TGTGCCAGCAGCGTAGGTGGCGGGGGCTCTAATGAAAAACTGTTTTTT. Its translation is CASSVGGGGSNEKLFF.

This chain links TRBV27 with TRBJ2-5, with 12 bases matching TRBD2. V shed 6 bases and J 1 base; nucleotides not matched to a gene: 9. CDR1 MNHEY and CDR2 SMNVEV come from the germline V gene (reference sequence). This CDR3 is 17 amino acids long. The CDR3 spells CASSAVRLAGVQETQYF. The CDR3 coding sequence is TGTGCCAGCAGCGCCGTAAGACTAGCGGGAGTCCAAGAGACCCAGTACTTC.

The table lists this clone with a count of one. The J gene is TRBJ2-5, the V gene TRBV6-5, with a possible D match to TRBD2 (6 bases). Between the trimmed V and J ends, which lost 8 bases and 1 base, there was a span of 17 bases. CDR1 is MNHEY, CDR2 SVGAGI, per germline. CDR3 length: 15 residues. The CDR3 sequence: CASALLGGIQETQYF. CDR3 DNA sequence: TGTGCCAGCGCCCTTCTTGGGGGGATCCAAGAGACCCAGTACTTC.

This clone was seen a handful of times. This chain connects TRBV28 to TRBJ2-1; 9 positions match TRBD2. The germline V gene has CDR1 MDHEN and CDR2 SYDVKM. J gave up 6 bases and V 6 bases, and 9 bases lay outside the gene matches. The CDR3 runs 15 residues. The CDR3: CASRSGTSPSNEQFF. In nucleotides, the CDR3 is TGTGCCAGCAGGTCCGGGACTAGCCCTTCCAATGAGCAGTTCTTC.

The chain carries TRBV21-1 and TRBJ2-1; the table's D call, TRBD1, has no DNA check behind it. TRBV21-1 is classified as a pseudogene. CDR3 length: 14 amino acids. The CDR3 nucleotides read TGTGTCTCTCATGGGGACAGGGGGTACAATGAGCAGTTCTTC. Translating gives CVSHGDRGYNEQFF.

V and J are TRBV7-6 and TRBJ2-3; TRBD2 matches at 9 bases. The germline V gene has CDR1 SGHVS and CDR2 FNYEAQ. The CDR3 is 15 residues long. With 4 bases clipped from V and 3 bases from J, the junction kept 5 bases outside the gene matches. CDR3 DNA: TGTGCCAGCAGCTCGCGGGGGGGGCTGACAGATACGCAGTATTTT. It codes for CASSSRGGLTDTQYF.

This sequence joins TRBV3-1 (or the pseudogene TRBV3-2) and TRBJ2-7, with D maybe TRBD2 (6 bases). Deletions cut 6 bases from V and 0 bases from J, with 9 bases between. This CDR3 spans 13 amino acids. Germline assignment: CDR1 LGHDT and CDR2 YNNKEL (reference sequence). CDR3 nucleotide sequence: TGTGCCAGCAGGCGGGACTCCTCCTACGAGCAGTACTTC. Translating it yields CASRRDSSYEQYF.

The CDR3 DNA is TGTGCCAGCAGTTTTGGCAGCCCCGGACTAGCGGGGGGAGTCGATGAGCAGTTCTTC. Translating gives CASSFGSPGLAGGVDEQFF. The chain joins TRBV27 to TRBJ2-1; 14 nucleotides align to TRBD2. The CDR3 is made up of 19 amino acids. CDR1 is MNHEY, CDR2 SMNVEV, per germline (reference sequence). With V trimmed by 3 bases and J by 8 bases, 15 bases remained unmatched.

This chain uses TRBV2 with TRBJ2-3, with TRBD2 as a possible D gene (6 bases). CDR1 and CDR2 from the germline V gene are SNHLY and FYNNEI. This CDR3 spans 15 amino acids. V gave up 6 bases and J gave up 0 bases, with 13 bases separating them. The CDR3 bases are TGTGCCAGCAGGGGGCTTGGAGGGAGCACAGATACGCAGTATTTT. It yields the protein CASRGLGGSTDTQYF. Based on the CDR3 plus reference TRBV2 and TRBJ2-3, the full variable domain is EPEVTQTPSHQVTQMGQEVILRCVPISNHLYFYWYRQILGQKVEFLVSFYNNEISEKSEIFDDQFSVERPDGSNFTLKIRSTKLEDSAMYFCASRGLGGSTDTQYFGPGTRLTVL.

The V gene is TRBV7-2, the J gene TRBJ2-5, with a weak D call TRBD1 (5 bases). The CDR3 sequence is 16 residues long. V gave up 1 base and J gave up 5 bases, with 17 bases separating them. Germline CDR1 and CDR2: SGHTA and FQGNSA. DNA of the CDR3: TGTGCCAGCAGCTTAGATCTAAGAGACAGTGGGGAGACCCAGTACTTC. Protein product: CASSLDLRDSGETQYF.

The gene calls are TRBV19 and TRBJ2-6; D gene uncertain. Germline loops: CDR1 LNHDA, CDR2 SQIVND (reference sequence). Trimming cost V 7 bases and J 0 bases, with 7 bases left between them. The CDR3 totals 14 residues. CDR3 residues: CASISSSGANVLTF. DNA for the CDR3: TGTGCCAGTATTTCCAGCTCTGGGGCCAACGTCCTGACTTTC. Full variable domain (remainder filled in from reference TRBV19 and TRBJ2-6): DGGITQSPKYLFRKEGQNVTLSCEQNLNHDAMYWYRQDPGQGLRLIYYSQIVNDFQKGDIAEGYSVSREKKESFPLTVTSAQKNPTAFYLCASISSSGANVLTFGAGSRLTVL.

This clone was seen once. J is TRBJ1-2 and V is TRBV11-1; D perhaps matches TRBD1 (5 bases). The CDR3 is 13 amino acids. CDR1 and CDR2 (germline): SGHAT, FQDESV (reference sequence). V was clipped by 5 bases and J by 8 bases, with 15 bases between them. The CDR3 protein is CASSPGGARGYTF. CDR3 sequence (DNA): TGTGCCAGCAGCCCAGGAGGGGCGCGGGGCTACACCTTC.

The V call is TRBV19, the J call TRBJ2-1; 9 positions match TRBD2. After removal of 6 bases from V and 3 bases from J, the junction contained 9 bases not matched to a gene. The CDR3 consists of 16 residues. CDR1 is LNHDA, CDR2 SQIVND, per germline (reference sequence). Here the CDR3 DNA reads TGTGCCAGTAGCCCTTTAGCGGGAGAGGGCTACAATGAGCAGTTCTTC. It translates to CASSPLAGEGYNEQFF.

The chain is built from TRBV6-2 or TRBV6-3 and TRBJ1-5; tentative D call: TRBD1 (6 bases). CDR1 is MNHEY and CDR2 is SVGEGT in the germline V gene. The length of the CDR3 is 15 residues. With 5 bases removed from V and 1 base from J, the gap between germline ends came to 12 bases. The CDR3 protein is CASSRQVTSNQPQHF. The CDR3 region has the DNA TGTGCCAGCAGTAGACAGGTCACAAGCAATCAGCCCCAGCATTTT.